The sequence of this T cell receptor (beta chain) was determined in a study of circulating and synovial CD4+ cells in juvenile arthritis. V was pared by 1 base and J by 0 bases, with 13 bases between. This CDR3 has 17 amino acids. Germline V gene data show CDR1 as SGHAT and CDR2 as FQNNGV. Study-wide results and caveats: These blood cells shared more CDR3 sequences with synovium than bulk blood. These repertoires were less diverse than bulk blood CD4 repertoires. Bulk blood CD4 samples held at least an order of magnitude more or fewer genomes than CPL. Traditional Vbeta family usage analysis missed the pathogenic-like versus bulk difference.

As regards this clone: Its specificity is unknown.

Sequencing used immunoSEQ multiplex PCR; TCRdb keeps in-frame clones, though not all of them. The sample holds 34,000 or so clones, roughly 94% seen once. The sequencing sample was made of CD4+ T cells from blood. This receptor was identified in a human donor with juvenile idiopathic arthritis. The rearrangement joins TRBV11-2 to TRBJ1-5, with D maybe TRBD1 (6 bases). The CDR3 sequence is CASSLGVGHLSNQPQHF. CDR3 nucleotide sequence: TGTGCCAGCAGCTTAGGGGTGGGACACCTTAGCAATCAGCCCCAGCATTTT.